A selection of T cell receptor beta chains follows, all from one sample in a study of T cell responses to AZD1222 COVID-19 vaccine. Sequenced by immunoSEQ multiplex PCR; TCRdb stores in-frame clones only, minus some. The table lists nearly 110,000 clones, 87% of them singletons. The sequencing here drew on peripheral blood, taken 28 days after the second AZD1222 dose. All receptors come from an adult who received the AZD1222 COVID-19 vaccine. The CDR3 runs from the conserved cysteine through the conserved F or W. D genes are given only for firm matches. Not all rows give a size; the values are once, few, many and, for expanded clones, a class.

v_gene	abundance	d_gene	j_gene	CDR3aa	CDR3nt
TRBV15	-	-	TRBJ1-2	CATSREDTRSHTF	TGTGCCACCAGCAGAGAGGATACCCGCTCCCACACCTTC
TRBV3-1/TRBV3-2	-	TRBD1	TRBJ2-2	CASSPGQGGTGELFF	TGTGCCAGCAGCCCCGGACAGGGCGGCACCGGGGAGCTGTTTTTT
TRBV18	-	-	TRBJ1-5	CASSMTDSYQPQHF	TGTGCCAGCTCAATGACCGACAGCTATCAGCCCCAGCATTTT
TRBV15	few	-	TRBJ1-2	CATSRGAGVRRHGYTF	TGTGCCACCAGCCGTGGCGCAGGGGTACGCCGACATGGCTACACCTTC
TRBV7-9	-	TRBD1	TRBJ2-2	CASSFSGTGEWDTGELFF	TGTGCCAGCAGCTTCTCCGGGACAGGGGAATGGGATACCGGGGAGCTGTTTTTT
TRBV4-1	-	-	TRBJ2-7	CASSQDHRESEYEQYF	TGCGCCAGCAGCCAAGACCACCGGGAGAGCGAGTACGAGCAGTACTTC
TRBV5-1	once	TRBD1	TRBJ1-1	CASRFGTGDMNTEAFF	TGCGCCAGCAGGTTTGGGACAGGGGATATGAACACTGAAGCTTTCTTT
TRBV6-2/TRBV6-3	-	TRBD2	TRBJ2-3	CASSTRLAGEPPQYF	TGTGCCAGCAGTACGCGACTAGCGGGGGAGCCGCCGCAGTATTTT
TRBV19	once	TRBD1	TRBJ1-5	CASSPGQANQPQHF	TGTGCCAGTAGTCCCGGACAGGCCAATCAGCCCCAGCATTTT
TRBV28	-	-	TRBJ1-5	CASSLFPGQNQPQHF	TGTGCCAGCAGTTTGTTCCCAGGACAGAATCAGCCCCAGCATTTT
TRBV7-9	-	-	TRBJ1-6	CASSLAQGRKSPLHF	TGTGCCAGCAGCTTAGCACAGGGACGAAAATCACCCCTCCACTTT
TRBV5-5	-	-	TRBJ2-5	CASSVGISETQYF	TGTGCCAGCAGCGTCGGAATATCGGAGACCCAGTACTTC
TRBV5-6	-	-	TRBJ1-5	CASSSVSGFSNQPQHF	TGTGCCAGCAGCTCCGTCTCTGGATTTAGCAATCAGCCCCAGCATTTT
TRBV10-3	-	-	TRBJ2-3	CAISDKGSPLSDTQYF	TGTGCCATCAGTGATAAGGGCAGTCCACTTAGTGATACGCAGTATTTT
TRBV27	-	-	TRBJ1-1	CASSLLGYTEAFF	TGTGCCAGCAGTCTCCTAGGGTACACTGAAGCTTTCTTT
TRBV2	-	TRBD2	TRBJ2-3	CASRRAGGTDTQYF	TGTGCCAGCAGGAGAGCGGGGGGCACAGATACGCAGTATTTT
TRBV19	-	-	TRBJ1-3	CASSISGTGNTIYF	TGTGCCAGTAGTATCTCGGGAACTGGAAACACCATATATTTT
TRBV15	-	-	TRBJ1-6	CATSRTRDLGSYNSPLHF	TGTGCCACCAGCAGGACAAGGGACTTAGGTTCCTATAATTCACCCCTCCACTTT
TRBV5-1	-	TRBD1	TRBJ1-2	CASRDPGQSYNYGYTF	TGCGCCAGCCGGGACCCGGGACAGAGCTATAACTATGGCTACACCTTC
TRBV5-1	-	-	TRBJ2-7	CASSLSDLTAEQYF	TGCGCCAGCAGCTTGTCCGACCTCACAGCCGAGCAGTACTTC
TRBV19	-	-	TRBJ1-5	CASSIIGDQPQHF	TGTGCCAGTAGTATAATAGGGGATCAGCCCCAGCATTTT
TRBV5-1	-	TRBD2	TRBJ2-7	CASSFYSSGGYEQYF	TGCGCCAGCAGCTTCTATTCTAGCGGGGGTTACGAGCAGTACTTC
TRBV10-3	-	-	TRBJ2-2	CAISAGPDTGELFF	TGTGCCATCAGTGCTGGACCGGACACCGGGGAGCTGTTTTTT
TRBV6-6	-	-	TRBJ2-2	CASSFGTRNTGELFF	TGTGCCAGCAGTTTTGGGACAAGGAACACCGGGGAGCTGTTTTTT
TRBV30	once	-	TRBJ1-2	CAWSLGGNYGYTF	TGTGCCTGGTCCCTTGGTGGTAACTATGGCTACACCTTC
TRBV25-1	-	-	TRBJ2-7	CASSEYDGFHEQYF	TGTGCCAGCAGTGAATATGATGGGTTCCACGAGCAGTACTTC
TRBV5-1	-	TRBD2	TRBJ2-1	CASSLTSGGLNEQFF	TGCGCCAGCAGCTTGACTAGCGGGGGTTTAAATGAGCAGTTCTTC
TRBV3-1/TRBV3-2	-	-	TRBJ1-5	CASSRGLSNQPQHF	TGTGCCAGCAGCAGGGGGTTGAGCAATCAGCCCCAGCATTTT
TRBV6-1	-	TRBD1	TRBJ2-6	CASSGGTGVSGANVLTF	TGTGCCAGCAGTGGGGGGACAGGGGTTTCTGGGGCCAACGTCCTGACTTTC
TRBV5-1	-	-	TRBJ2-7	CASSSPSRDGAYEQYF	TGCGCCAGCAGCTCCCCTTCGCGGGACGGAGCCTACGAGCAGTACTTC
TRBV5-6	-	TRBD2	TRBJ2-7	CASSWGTSGALGEQYF	TGTGCCAGCAGCTGGGGGACTAGCGGGGCACTGGGGGAGCAGTACTTC
TRBV15	-	TRBD1	TRBJ1-5	CATSSLQGAGGQPQHF	TGTGCCACCAGCAGTTTACAGGGGGCCGGTGGACAGCCCCAGCATTTT
TRBV6-1	-	-	TRBJ1-4	CASSEGAAGNEKLFF	TGTGCCAGCAGTGAGGGGGCGGCGGGTAATGAAAAACTGTTTTTT
TRBV6-2/TRBV6-3	-	TRBD2	TRBJ2-3	CASSPSGAGISDTQYF	TGTGCCAGCAGCCCTAGCGGGGCGGGGATATCAGATACGCAGTATTTT
TRBV19	-	-	TRBJ1-5	CASSMTAYSNQPQHF	TGTGCCAGTAGTATGACAGCCTATAGCAATCAGCCCCAGCATTTT
TRBV30	-	-	TRBJ2-7	CAWNHGLGGYEQYF	TGTGCCTGGAACCACGGCCTCGGTGGGTACGAGCAGTACTTC
TRBV18	-	-	TRBJ2-6	CASSPMEGPGANVLTF	TGTGCCAGCTCACCCATGGAGGGGCCTGGGGCCAACGTCCTGACTTTC
TRBV29-1	-	-	TRBJ1-3	CSVEDETDYSGNTIYF	TGCAGCGTTGAAGATGAAACCGACTACTCTGGAAACACCATATATTTT
TRBV30	-	TRBD1	TRBJ2-2	CAWSESDRGYTGELFF	TGTGCCTGGAGTGAGAGCGACAGGGGATACACCGGGGAGCTGTTTTTT
TRBV30	-	-	TRBJ1-1	CAWSLTDGTGAFF	TGTGCCTGGAGCCTAACCGACGGGACCGGGGCTTTCTTT
TRBV29-1	few	-	TRBJ1-2	CSVDSYGYTF	TGCAGCGTTGACAGCTATGGCTACACCTTC
TRBV7-2	-	-	TRBJ1-4	CASSSQGGEKLFF	TGTGCCAGCAGCTCCCAAGGAGGGGAAAAACTGTTTTTT
TRBV18	-	TRBD1	TRBJ1-3	CASSPQRTGYSGNTIYF	TGTGCCAGCTCACCACAACGGACAGGATACTCTGGAAACACCATATATTTT
TRBV2	-	-	TRBJ1-5	CASRALRDTYSNQPQHF	TGTGCCAGCAGGGCTCTGCGGGACACCTATAGCAATCAGCCCCAGCATTTT
TRBV7-8	once	-	TRBJ2-7	CASSLDRAYEQYF	TGTGCCAGCAGCTTAGACAGGGCGTACGAGCAGTACTTC
TRBV5-1	-	TRBD1	TRBJ1-5	CASSLGQGRPQHF	TGCGCCAGCAGCTTGGGACAGGGTCGGCCCCAGCATTTT
TRBV6-5	-	-	TRBJ2-3	CATLEASFTDTQYF	TGTGCCACCCTGGAGGCCTCCTTCACAGATACGCAGTATTTT
TRBV6-5	-	-	TRBJ1-4	CASSYRPTDEKLFF	TGTGCCAGCAGTTATCGCCCGACGGACGAAAAACTGTTTTTT
TRBV11-2	-	-	TRBJ2-7	CASSLDPLAGNYEQYF	TGTGCCAGCAGCTTAGATCCACTAGCAGGGAACTACGAGCAGTACTTC
TRBV10-3	-	TRBD1	TRBJ1-5	CAISVGTVSNQPQHF	TGTGCCATCAGTGTTGGGACAGTTAGCAATCAGCCCCAGCATTTT